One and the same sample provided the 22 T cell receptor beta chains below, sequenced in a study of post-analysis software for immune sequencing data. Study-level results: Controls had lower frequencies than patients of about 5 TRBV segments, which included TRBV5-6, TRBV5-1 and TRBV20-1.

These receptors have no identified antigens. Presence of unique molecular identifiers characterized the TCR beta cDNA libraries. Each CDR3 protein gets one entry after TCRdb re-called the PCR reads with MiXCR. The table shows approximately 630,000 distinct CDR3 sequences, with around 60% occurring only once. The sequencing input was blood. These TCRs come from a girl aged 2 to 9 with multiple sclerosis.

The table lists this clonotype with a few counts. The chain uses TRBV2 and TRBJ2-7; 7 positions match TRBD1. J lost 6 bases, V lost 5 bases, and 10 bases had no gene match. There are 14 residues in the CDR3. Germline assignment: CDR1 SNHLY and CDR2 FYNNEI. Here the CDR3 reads CASSPGTVVIEQYF. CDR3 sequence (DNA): TGTGCCAGCAGTCCCGGGACAGTCGTCATCGAGCAGTACTTC.

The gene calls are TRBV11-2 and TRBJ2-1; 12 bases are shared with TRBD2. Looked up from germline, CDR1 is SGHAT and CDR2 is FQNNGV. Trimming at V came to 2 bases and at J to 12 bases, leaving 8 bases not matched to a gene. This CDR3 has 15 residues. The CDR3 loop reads CASSLFLAGGPGQFF. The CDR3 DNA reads TGTGCCAGCAGCTTATTTCTAGCGGGGGGGCCGGGGCAGTTCTTC.

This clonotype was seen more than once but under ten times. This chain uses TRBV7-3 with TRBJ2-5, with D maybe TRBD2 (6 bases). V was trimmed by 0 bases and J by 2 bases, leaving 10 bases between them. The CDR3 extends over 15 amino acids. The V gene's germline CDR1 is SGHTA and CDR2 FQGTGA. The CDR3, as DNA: TGTGCCAGCAGCTTAACGACCGGGACTCAAGAGACCCAGTACTTC. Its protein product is CASSLTTGTQETQYF.

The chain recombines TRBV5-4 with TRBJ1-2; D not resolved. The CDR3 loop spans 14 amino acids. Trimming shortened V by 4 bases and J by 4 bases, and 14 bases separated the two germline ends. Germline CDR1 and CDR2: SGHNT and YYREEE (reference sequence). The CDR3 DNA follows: TGTGCCAGCAGCCCAAGTGGGTTTCTCTATGGCTACACCTTC. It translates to CASSPSGFLYGYTF.

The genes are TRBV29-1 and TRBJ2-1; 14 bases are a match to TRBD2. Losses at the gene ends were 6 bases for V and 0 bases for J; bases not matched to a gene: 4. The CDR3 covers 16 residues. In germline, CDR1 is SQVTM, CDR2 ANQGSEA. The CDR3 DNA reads TGCAGCGTCACGGGACTAGCGGGAGTCTCCTACAATGAGCAGTTCTTC. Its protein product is CSVTGLAGVSYNEQFF.

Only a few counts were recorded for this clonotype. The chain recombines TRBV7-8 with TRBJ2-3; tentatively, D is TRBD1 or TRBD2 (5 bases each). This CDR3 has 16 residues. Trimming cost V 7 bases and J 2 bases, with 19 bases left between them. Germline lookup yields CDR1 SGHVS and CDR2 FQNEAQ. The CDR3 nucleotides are TGTGCCAGCACCATAAGAGGGGAAGGGATCACAGATACGCAGTATTTT. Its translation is CASTIRGEGITDTQYF.

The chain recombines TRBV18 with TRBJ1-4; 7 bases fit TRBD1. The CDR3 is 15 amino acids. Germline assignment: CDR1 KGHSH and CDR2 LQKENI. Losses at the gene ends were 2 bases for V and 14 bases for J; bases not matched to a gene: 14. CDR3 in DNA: TGTGCCAGCTCACCAGGAGCGGGGACAGAGCAAAGGCTGTTTTTT. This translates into CASSPGAGTEQRLFF.

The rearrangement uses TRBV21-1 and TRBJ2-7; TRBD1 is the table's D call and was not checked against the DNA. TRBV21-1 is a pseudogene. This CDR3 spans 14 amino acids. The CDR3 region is CASSSETREYEQYF. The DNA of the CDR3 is TGTGCCAGCAGCAGCGAGACTCGGGAATACGAGCAGTACTTC.

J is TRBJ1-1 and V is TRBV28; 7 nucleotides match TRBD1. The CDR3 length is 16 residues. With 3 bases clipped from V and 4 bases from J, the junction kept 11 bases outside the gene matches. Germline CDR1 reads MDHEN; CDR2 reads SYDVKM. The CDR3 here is CASSFADQGEGTEAFF. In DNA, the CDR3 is TGTGCCAGCAGTTTTGCCGATCAGGGGGAGGGCACTGAAGCTTTCTTT.

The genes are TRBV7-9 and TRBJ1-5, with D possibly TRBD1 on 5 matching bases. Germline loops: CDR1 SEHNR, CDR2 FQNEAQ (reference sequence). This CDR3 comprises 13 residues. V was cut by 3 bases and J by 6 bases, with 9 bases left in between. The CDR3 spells CASSFAGFQPQHF. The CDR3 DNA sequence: TGTGCCAGCAGCTTCGCAGGGTTTCAGCCCCAGCATTTT.

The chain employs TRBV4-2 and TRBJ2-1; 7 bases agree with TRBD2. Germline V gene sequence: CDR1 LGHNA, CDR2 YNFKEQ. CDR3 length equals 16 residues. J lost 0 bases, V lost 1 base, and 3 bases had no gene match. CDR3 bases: TGTGCCAGCAGCCAAGCAGCGGGGTCCTCCTACAATGAGCAGTTCTTC. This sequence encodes CASSQAAGSSYNEQFF.

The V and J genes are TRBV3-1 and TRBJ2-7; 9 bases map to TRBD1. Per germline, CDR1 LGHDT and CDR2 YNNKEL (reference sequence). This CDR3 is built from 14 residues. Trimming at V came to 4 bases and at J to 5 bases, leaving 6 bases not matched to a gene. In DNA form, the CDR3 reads TGTGCCAGCAGCCGAACAGGGGGCAGGGACGAGCAGTACTTC. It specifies CASSRTGGRDEQYF.

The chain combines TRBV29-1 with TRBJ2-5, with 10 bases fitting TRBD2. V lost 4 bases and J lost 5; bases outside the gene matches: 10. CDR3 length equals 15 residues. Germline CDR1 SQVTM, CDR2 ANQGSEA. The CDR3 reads CSVASGSRVDETQYF. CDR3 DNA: TGCAGCGTTGCTAGCGGGAGTCGGGTAGATGAGACCCAGTACTTC.

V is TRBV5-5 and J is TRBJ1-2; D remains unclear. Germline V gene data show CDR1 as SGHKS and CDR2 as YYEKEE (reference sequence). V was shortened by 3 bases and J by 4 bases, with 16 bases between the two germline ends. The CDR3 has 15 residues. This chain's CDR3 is CASSWILDETYGYTF. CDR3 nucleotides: TGTGCCAGCAGCTGGATTTTGGACGAGACCTATGGCTACACCTTC. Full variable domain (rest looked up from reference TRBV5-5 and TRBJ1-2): DAGVTQSPTHLIKTRGQQVTLRCSPISGHKSVSWYQQVLGQGPQFIFQYYEKEERGRGNFPDRFSARQFPNYSSELNVNALLLGDSALYLCASSWILDETYGYTFGSGTRLTVV.

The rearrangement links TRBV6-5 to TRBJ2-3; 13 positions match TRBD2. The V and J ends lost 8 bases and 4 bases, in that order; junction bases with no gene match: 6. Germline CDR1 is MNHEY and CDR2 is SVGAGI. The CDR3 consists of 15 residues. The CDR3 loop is CASWTSGSIPDTQYF. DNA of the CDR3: TGTGCCAGCTGGACTAGCGGGAGTATCCCAGATACGCAGTATTTT.

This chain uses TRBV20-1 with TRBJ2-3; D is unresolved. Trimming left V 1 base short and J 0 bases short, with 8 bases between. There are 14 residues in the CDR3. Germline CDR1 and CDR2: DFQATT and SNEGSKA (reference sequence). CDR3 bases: TGCAGTGCTAGAGGCCCCTTGAGCACAGATACGCAGTATTTT. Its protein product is CSARGPLSTDTQYF.

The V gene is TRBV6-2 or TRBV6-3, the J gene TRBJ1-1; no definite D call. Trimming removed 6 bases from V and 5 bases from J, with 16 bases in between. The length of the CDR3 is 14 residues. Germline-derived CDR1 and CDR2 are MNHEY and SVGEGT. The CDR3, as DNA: TGTGCCAGCAGCCGTGAGCTGGGAGGGACTGAAGCTTTCTTT. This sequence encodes CASSRELGGTEAFF.

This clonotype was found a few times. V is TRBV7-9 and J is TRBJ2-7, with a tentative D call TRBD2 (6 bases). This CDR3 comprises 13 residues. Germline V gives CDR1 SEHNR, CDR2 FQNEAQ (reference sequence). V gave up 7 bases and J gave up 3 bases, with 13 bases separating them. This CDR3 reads CASMGDWNYEQYF. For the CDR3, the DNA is TGTGCCAGCATGGGGGACTGGAACTACGAGCAGTACTTC.

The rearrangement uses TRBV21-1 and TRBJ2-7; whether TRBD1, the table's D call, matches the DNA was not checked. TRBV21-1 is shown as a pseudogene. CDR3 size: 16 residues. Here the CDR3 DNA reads TGTGCCAGCAGCCCACCGGGGGACGTTCCAACCTACGAGCAGTACTTC. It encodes CASSPPGDVPTYEQYF.

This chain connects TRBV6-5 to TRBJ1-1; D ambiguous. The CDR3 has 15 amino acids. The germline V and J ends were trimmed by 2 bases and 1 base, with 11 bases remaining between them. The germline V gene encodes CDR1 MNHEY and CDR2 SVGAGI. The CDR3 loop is CASSYLTLGNTEAFF. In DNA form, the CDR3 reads TGTGCCAGCAGTTACCTTACGCTGGGGAACACTGAAGCTTTCTTT.

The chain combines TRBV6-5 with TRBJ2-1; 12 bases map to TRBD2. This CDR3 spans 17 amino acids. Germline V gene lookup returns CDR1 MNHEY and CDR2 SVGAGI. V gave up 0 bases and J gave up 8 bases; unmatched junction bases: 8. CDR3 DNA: TGTGCCAGCAGTTACTCCTACAGGACTAGCGGGAACCATGAGCAGTTCTTC. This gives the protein CASSYSYRTSGNHEQFF.

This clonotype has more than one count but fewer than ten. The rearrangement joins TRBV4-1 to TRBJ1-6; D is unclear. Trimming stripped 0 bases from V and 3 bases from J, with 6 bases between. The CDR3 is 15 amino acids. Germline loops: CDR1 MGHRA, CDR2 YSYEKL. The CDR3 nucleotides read TGCGCCAGCAGCCAAGAGTATCACTATAATTCACCCCTCCACTTT. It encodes CASSQEYHYNSPLHF.